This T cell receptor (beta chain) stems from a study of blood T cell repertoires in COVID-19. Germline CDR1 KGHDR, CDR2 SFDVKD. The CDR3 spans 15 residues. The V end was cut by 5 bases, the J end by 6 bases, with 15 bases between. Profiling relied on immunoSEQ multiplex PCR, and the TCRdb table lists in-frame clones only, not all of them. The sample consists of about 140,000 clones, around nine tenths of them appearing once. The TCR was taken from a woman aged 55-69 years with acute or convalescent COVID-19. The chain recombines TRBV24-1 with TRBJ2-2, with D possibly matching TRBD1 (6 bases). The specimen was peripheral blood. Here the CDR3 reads CATSGMTGPAGELFF. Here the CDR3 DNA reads TGTGCCACCAGTGGAATGACAGGACCTGCCGGGGAGCTGTTTTTT.